This T cell receptor beta chain was obtained from a study of regulatory T cells in long-lasting Graves disease. The V gene lost 3 bases and the J gene lost 6 bases, with 15 bases spanning the gap. The CDR3 is 14 amino acids. Germline V gene lookup returns CDR1 SGDLS and CDR2 YYNGEE. Study-wide points: Lower TCR diversity was seen in persistent Graves' patients than in newly diagnosed ones. With approximately 3,000 shared public clonotypes, persistent patients exceeded new patients, who shared around 970.

Time point meaning: newly diagnosed GD, antithyroid drugs for less than 3 months. The TCR library used RNA extracted from PBMCs. According to the study, TCR beta libraries were built with iRepertoire HTBI primers and CDR3-region Arm-PCR. TCRdb ran MiXCR on the multiplex PCR reads and lists one entry per CDR3 protein. The top ten hold under 9% of the sample, which has 350,000 to 450,000 distinct CDR3 sequences, over 12% seen once. This clonotype was seen more than once but under ten times. The antigen remains unidentified. This sample was also put to use in a study of T cells in Graves' hyperthyroidism and ophthalmopathy. As that study records: Most thyroid-expanded clonotypes above 0.001 were also found in blood.

The input for sequencing was peripheral blood mononuclear cells (PBMCs), taken at new diagnosis, from a patient treated with antithyroid drugs. The receptor was derived from a woman aged 35 to 49 with Graves disease. The gene calls are TRBV9 and TRBJ1-2; D perhaps matches TRBD1 (5 bases). CDR3 DNA: TGTGCCAGCAGCGAGCGCCCCGGGACGGATGGCTACACCTTC. It specifies CASSERPGTDGYTF.